This TCR beta chain was found in a study of cytomegalovirus exposure and HLA in healthy donors. The PCR made use of 60 Vbeta and 13 Jbeta primers. Sequencing was performed with immunoSEQ multiplex PCR; in TCRdb, only in-frame clones are kept and a portion is missing. The sample lists about 150,000 clones, 85% occurring once. The origin of this receptor is a boy between 2 and 10 years old in good health and CMV-seronegative. Sequencing was performed on PBMCs.

CDR3 in DNA: TGTGCCAGCAGTGAAGGACAGGGAAACACCGGGGAGCTGTTTTTT. The encoded protein is CASSEGQGNTGELFF. The rearrangement joins TRBV6-1 to TRBJ1-3, with 7 bases aligning to TRBD1. The tail of the sequence fits TRBJ2-2 better, so the J call may be wrong. This CDR3 contains 15 residues. The germline CDR1 and CDR2 sequences are MNHNS and SASEGT.